A single sample is the source of the 24 T cell receptor beta chains below, sequenced in a study of T cells in Graves' hyperthyroidism and ophthalmopathy. Amplification of TCR beta CDR3 regions used RNA as the template. Carried out on the TCR CDR3, a first-round RT-PCR used the HTBI primer set. TCRdb reprocessed the multiplex PCR reads with MiXCR, giving one entry per CDR3 protein. The table lists about 410,000 distinct CDR3 sequences, roughly 15% of them singletons, with approximately 13% in the top ten. The specimen sequenced was blood. The receptors shown here come from a man between 18 and 29 years old with Graves' ophthalmopathy.

The chain combines TRBV19 with TRBJ1-5, with TRBD1 matching 8 bases. The CDR3 loop spans 14 amino acids. J lost 7 bases, V lost 2 bases, and 4 bases had no gene match. Germline CDR1 LNHDA, CDR2 SQIVND (reference sequence). As DNA, the CDR3 is TGTGCCAGTAGTATACAGAGGGACAGGCAGCCCCAGCATTTT. The encoded protein is CASSIQRDRQPQHF.

In this sample, this clonotype turned up many times. This chain uses TRBV7-2 with TRBJ2-1, with 9 bases aligning to TRBD2. The CDR3 consists of 16 residues. V shed 5 bases, J shed 6 bases, and the junction held 11 bases outside the gene matches. CDR1 and CDR2 from the germline V gene are SGHTA and FQGNSA. The CDR3 is CASSRQLAGEGNEQFF. For the CDR3, the DNA is TGTGCCAGCAGCCGCCAGTTAGCGGGAGAGGGCAATGAGCAGTTCTTC.

In its sample, this clonotype was seen many times. The CDR3 DNA reads as TGTGCCAGCAGTACAGGGACCTACGAGCAGTACTTC. It yields the protein CASSTGTYEQYF. This chain uses TRBV11-2 with TRBJ2-7; D may be TRBD1 (6 bases). Germline CDR1 SGHAT, CDR2 FQNNGV. The CDR3 runs to 12 residues. Trimming took off 6 bases at V and 2 bases at J, with 8 bases between the two ends.

This clonotype showed up many times. The chain carries TRBV18 and TRBJ2-2, with TRBD1 identical over 7 bases. Germline CDR1 KGHSH, CDR2 LQKENI. J was trimmed by 6 bases and V by 8 bases; bases with no gene match: 12. The CDR3 has 15 amino acids. Here the CDR3 DNA reads TGTGCCAGCCCCAGGACAGGCACCAGGTCCGGGGAGCTGTTTTTT. Amino acid sequence: CASPRTGTRSGELFF.

This clonotype was seen at least ten times. The chain recombines TRBV7-8 with TRBJ1-1; D possibly corresponds to TRBD1 (5 bases). This CDR3 has 15 residues. With 3 bases removed from V and 1 base from J, the gap between germline ends came to 12 bases. CDR1 is SGHVS, CDR2 FQNEAQ, per germline. The DNA for the CDR3 is TGTGCCAGCAGCTTTAGGGCAGGGAGGAACACTGAAGCTTTCTTT. Protein sequence: CASSFRAGRNTEAFF.

This chain joins TRBV16 and TRBJ1-4; no clear D. This CDR3 is built from 14 residues. Looked up from germline, CDR1 is KGHSY and CDR2 is FQNENV. Trimming cost V 2 bases and J 4 bases, with 8 bases left between them. The CDR3 sequence is CASSQGQVNEKLFF. As DNA, the CDR3 is TGTGCCAGCAGCCAAGGGCAGGTTAATGAAAAACTGTTTTTT.

This clonotype was seen ten or more times. The chain carries TRBV13 and TRBJ1-1; 8 bases fit TRBD1. The germline V gene encodes CDR1 PRHDT and CDR2 FYEKMQ (reference sequence). There are 13 residues in the CDR3. V trimming: 5 bases; J trimming: 4 bases; junction bases outside the gene matches: 3. This CDR3 is CASSNDRGTEAFF. CDR3 sequence (DNA): TGTGCCAGCAGCAATGACAGGGGCACTGAAGCTTTCTTT.

The J gene is TRBJ2-1, the V gene TRBV7-8; 9 nucleotides align to TRBD1. Losses at the gene ends were 5 bases for V and 8 bases for J; bases not matched to a gene: 13. This CDR3 region has 16 residues. Germline assignment: CDR1 SGHVS and CDR2 FQNEAQ. The CDR3 DNA follows: TGTGCCAGCAGCCGCGGGACAGGGCGGGCCCCGGATGAGCAGTTCTTC. It yields the protein CASSRGTGRAPDEQFF.

This clonotype turned up a few times. J is TRBJ2-5 and V is TRBV6-2 or TRBV6-3, with a possible D match to TRBD1 (6 bases). CDR3 size: 18 residues. Germline CDR1 reads MNHEY; CDR2 reads SVGEGT. V lost 10 bases to trimming and J lost 2 bases, with 29 bases between them. The CDR3 loop is CATTPPDGTTPKQETQYF. For the CDR3, the DNA is TGTGCCACCACCCCCCCTGATGGGACAACTCCGAAGCAAGAGACCCAGTACTTC.

CDR3 amino acids: CASSERTGTVVAGELFF. DNA for the CDR3: TGTGCCAGCAGCGAGCGGACCGGGACAGTGGTGGCCGGGGAGCTGTTTTTT. The rearrangement joins TRBV7-9 to TRBJ2-2; TRBD1 agrees at 7 bases. The germline V gene encodes CDR1 SEHNR and CDR2 FQNEAQ (reference sequence). Losses at the gene ends were 5 bases for V and 6 bases for J; bases not matched to a gene: 15. The CDR3 totals 17 residues. The full variable domain, in which reference TRBV7-9 and TRBJ2-2 provide the parts outside the CDR3, is DTGVSQNPRHKITKRGQNVTFRCDPISEHNRLYWYRQTLGQGPEFLTYFQNEAQLEKSRLLSDRFSAERPKGSFSTLEIQRTEQGDSAMYLCASSERTGTVVAGELFFGEGSRLTVL.

Note on this clonotype: A read error may be the cause here, since a much bigger clone is one base away. The chain recombines TRBV18 with TRBJ2-7; 7 bases align to TRBD1. The V gene end was trimmed by 4 bases and the J gene end by 0 bases; junction bases not matched to a gene: 6. The germline V gene encodes CDR1 KGHSH and CDR2 LQKENI. CDR3 size: 15 residues. The CDR3 DNA is TGTGCCAGCTCACAAGGGACAGTCAGCTCCTACGAGCAGTACTTC. Residues: CASSQGTVSSYEQYF.

This clonotype was observed many times. The J gene is TRBJ1-2, the V gene TRBV2; TRBD1 is a possible D gene (5 bases). Germline CDR1 and CDR2: SNHLY and FYNNEI. The ends were cut back, 4 bases at V and 2 bases at J, with 20 bases in the middle. The CDR3 is 17 residues long. The CDR3 bases are TGTGCCAGCAGTGCCAGGAGAGTACTCGACAGCAACTATGGCTACACCTTC. Translation gives CASSARRVLDSNYGYTF.

A note on this clonotype: This could be a read error, since a much larger clone is one nucleotide away. Lacking the conserved final phenylalanine or tryptophan, this CDR3 likely reflects a read error. The CDR3 DNA sequence: TGTGCCAGCAGCCACGGGGACAGGAACACTGAAGCTTTCCTT. Translating gives CASSHGDRNTEAFL. The chain links TRBV7-2 to TRBJ1-1; 7 bases align to TRBD1. CDR1 is SGHTA, CDR2 FQGNSA, per germline. CDR3 length: 14 residues. Trimming took 5 bases from V and 1 from J; bases not matched to a gene: 4.

This clonotype appeared many times. J is TRBJ2-3 and V is TRBV18, with D perhaps matching TRBD1 (6 bases). V lost 6 bases, J lost 4 bases, and 11 bases lay in between. The CDR3 covers 13 residues. CDR1 KGHSH and CDR2 LQKENI come from the germline V gene. The CDR3 bases are TGTGCCAGCTCCCTAGACAGGCCAGATACGCAGTATTTT. This codes for CASSLDRPDTQYF. The full variable domain, rest sourced from reference TRBV18 and TRBJ2-3, is NAGVMQNPRHLVRRRGQEARLRCSPMKGHSHVYWYRQLPEEGLKFMVYLQKENIIDESGMPKERFSAEFPKEGPSILRIQQVVRGDSAAYFCASSLDRPDTQYFGPGTRLTVL.

This clonotype was seen ten or more times. The CDR3 region is CASSLFGGGHAEQFF. DNA of the CDR3: TGTGCCAGCAGCTTATTTGGCGGCGGCCACGCAGAGCAGTTCTTC. The chain is built from TRBV7-9 and TRBJ2-1; D unclear. V dropped 2 bases and J dropped 10 bases, with 18 bases sitting between them. CDR3 length: 15 residues. Germline V gives CDR1 SEHNR, CDR2 FQNEAQ (reference sequence).

This clonotype appeared many times. The J gene is TRBJ2-7, the V gene TRBV6-1; D is ambiguous. The V end lost 6 bases, the J end lost 2 bases, and 14 bases lay between the germline ends. Germline V lookup: CDR1 MNHNS, CDR2 SASEGT. This CDR3 contains 14 residues. CDR3 nucleotides: TGTGCCAGCAGCGCTGGACCCGGAACCTACGAGCAGTACTTC. Translation: CASSAGPGTYEQYF.

This clonotype was observed a few times. The chain recombines TRBV14 with TRBJ1-5; D is unresolved. The CDR3 extends over 12 amino acids. V shed 6 bases and J shed 4 bases, with 7 bases lying between them. Looked up from germline, CDR1 is SGHDN and CDR2 is FVKESK. The CDR3 region has the DNA TGTGCCAGCAGTGCATTTAATCAGCCCCAGCATTTT. Its translation is CASSAFNQPQHF. Drawing the rest from reference TRBV14 and TRBJ1-5, the complete variable domain is EAGVTQFPSHSVIEKGQTVTLRCDPISGHDNLYWYRRVMGKEIKFLLHFVKESKQDESGMPNNRFLAERTGGTYSTLKVQPAELEDSGVYFCASSAFNQPQHFGDGTRLSIL.

This chain's CDR3 is CASSSGLAGASYEQYF. CDR3 in DNA: TGTGCCAGCAGTTCCGGACTAGCGGGGGCCTCCTACGAGCAGTACTTC. V and J are TRBV27 and TRBJ2-7; TRBD2 matches at 13 bases. This CDR3 has 16 amino acids. The germline V gene encodes CDR1 MNHEY and CDR2 SMNVEV (reference sequence). After removal of 4 bases from V and 0 bases from J, the junction contained 3 bases not matched to a gene.

This clonotype was counted at least ten times. The genes are TRBV11-2 and TRBJ1-4; 7 bases agree with TRBD1. CDR1 is SGHAT, CDR2 FQNNGV, per germline. The CDR3 length is 16 residues. V shed 5 bases, J shed 7 bases, and the junction held 13 bases outside the gene matches. The CDR3 nucleotides are TGTGCCAGCAGCAATAAGGGACAGCCGAACCTTGAAAAACTGTTTTTT. It specifies CASSNKGQPNLEKLFF.

The sample holds one count of this clonotype. The chain employs TRBV6-5 and TRBJ1-4, with 7 bases lining up with TRBD1. This CDR3 contains 20 residues. Germline V gene data show CDR1 as MNHEY and CDR2 as SVGAGI. J lost 2 bases, V lost 1 base, and 16 bases had no gene match. In DNA form, the CDR3 reads TGTGCCAGCAGTTACTGGGTCGCTATACAGGGGAAAACTACTAATGAAAAACTGTTTTTT. It translates to CASSYWVAIQGKTTNEKLFF.

This clonotype was counted ten times or more. The rearrangement uses TRBV7-9 and TRBJ1-1; D gene unclear. The CDR3 loop spans 13 amino acids. The V and J ends lost 6 bases and 8 bases respectively, with 16 bases between them. Germline V lookup: CDR1 SEHNR, CDR2 FQNEAQ (reference sequence). This CDR3 reads CASSRTERREAFF. The CDR3 DNA reads TGTGCCAGCAGTCGTACCGAACGAAGAGAAGCTTTCTTT.

This clonotype was observed a handful of times. The chain is built from TRBV20-1 and TRBJ2-1, with 7 bases lining up with TRBD1. Germline CDR1 reads DFQATT; CDR2 reads SNEGSKA (reference sequence). Unmatched junction bases numbered 8, after V lost 6 bases and J lost 12 bases. The CDR3 loop spans 11 amino acids. The DNA for the CDR3 is TGCAGTGCCTGGGGGCCAGGGGGGCAGTTCTTC. Its protein is CSAWGPGGQFF.

This clonotype has a count of ten or more. V gene TRBV20-1 combines with J gene TRBJ1-5; no clear D. Germline V gene sequence: CDR1 DFQATT, CDR2 SNEGSKA (reference sequence). Trimming cost V 2 bases and J 1 base, with 15 bases left between them. This CDR3 is built from 16 residues. The CDR3 DNA is TGCAGTGCTAGACCGCTCGGAGGATTGAGCAATCAGCCCCAGCATTTT. The encoded protein is CSARPLGGLSNQPQHF.

The chain recombines TRBV27 with TRBJ1-5; D call uncertain. Germline lookup yields CDR1 MNHEY and CDR2 SMNVEV (reference sequence). Trimming stripped 8 bases from V and 0 bases from J, with 14 bases between. The CDR3 sequence is 15 residues long. The CDR3 DNA reads TGTGCCAGCGAGCCGGTGGGAGGTAGCAATCAGCCCCAGCATTTT. This encodes CASEPVGGSNQPQHF.